The present T cell receptor beta chain was sequenced within a study of OX40 agonist ivuxolimab in advanced cancers. Study-wide context: Ivuxolimab, an antibody that agonizes OX40 (CD134), was administered to the patients. With a range of about 23 to 90, age averaged roughly 60 years, and about 80% were male. Enrollees could have had prior anti-PD-1, anti-PD-L1 or anti-CTLA-4 therapy, which 35% to 40% had received.

CDR1 is SGHVS and CDR2 is FQNEAQ in the germline V gene. The CDR3 extends over 15 amino acids. Trimming cost V 2 bases and J 1 base, with 8 bases left between them. Regarding the study as a whole: Among some nonresponders, normalized T-cell clonal expansion was also low.

On this clone itself: The antigen is not known.

The protocol was immunoSEQ multiplex PCR, while the TCRdb copy is restricted to in-frame clones and leaves out a portion. The repertoire includes around 92,000 clones, over 65% of them detected once, and 2.5% to 3% sits in the top ten. V gene TRBV7-8 combines with J gene TRBJ2-2; possible D gene TRBD1, 5 bases. The receptor comes from an adult with an advanced solid tumor such as melanoma, head and neck, liver or kidney cancer. The sample consisted of CD4+ or CD8+ T cells sorted from blood, taken in a trial of the OX40 agonist ivuxolimab. DNA of the CDR3: TGTGCCAGCAGCTTACGCCAGGGGAACACCGGGGAGCTGTTTTTT. Its protein is CASSLRQGNTGELFF.